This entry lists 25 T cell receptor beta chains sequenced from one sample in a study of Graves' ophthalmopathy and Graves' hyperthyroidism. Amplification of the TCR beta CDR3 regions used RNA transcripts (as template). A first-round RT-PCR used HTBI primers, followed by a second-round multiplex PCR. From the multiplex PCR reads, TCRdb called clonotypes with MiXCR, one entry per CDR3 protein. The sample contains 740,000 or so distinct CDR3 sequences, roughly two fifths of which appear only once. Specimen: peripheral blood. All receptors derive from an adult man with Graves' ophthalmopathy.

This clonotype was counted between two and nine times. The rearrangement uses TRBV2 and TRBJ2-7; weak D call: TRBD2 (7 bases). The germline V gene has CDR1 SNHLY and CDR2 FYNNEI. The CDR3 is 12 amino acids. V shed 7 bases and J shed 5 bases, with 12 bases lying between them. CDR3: CASMGGGDEQYF. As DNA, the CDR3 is TGTGCCAGCATGGGGGGGGGCGACGAGCAGTACTTC.

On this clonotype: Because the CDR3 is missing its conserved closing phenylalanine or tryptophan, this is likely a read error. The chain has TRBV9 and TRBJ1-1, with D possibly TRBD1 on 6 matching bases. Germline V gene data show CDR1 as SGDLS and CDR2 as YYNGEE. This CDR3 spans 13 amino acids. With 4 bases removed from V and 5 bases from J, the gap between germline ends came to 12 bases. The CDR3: CASSPSGVTEAFS. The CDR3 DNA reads TGTGCCAGCAGCCCTTCAGGGGTGACTGAAGCTTTCTCT.

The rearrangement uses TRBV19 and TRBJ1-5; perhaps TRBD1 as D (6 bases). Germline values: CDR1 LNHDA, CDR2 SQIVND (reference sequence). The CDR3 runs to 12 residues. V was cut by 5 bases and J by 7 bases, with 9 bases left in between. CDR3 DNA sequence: TGTGCCAGTAGTCAGGGGTGGCAGCCCCAGCATTTT. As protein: CASSQGWQPQHF.

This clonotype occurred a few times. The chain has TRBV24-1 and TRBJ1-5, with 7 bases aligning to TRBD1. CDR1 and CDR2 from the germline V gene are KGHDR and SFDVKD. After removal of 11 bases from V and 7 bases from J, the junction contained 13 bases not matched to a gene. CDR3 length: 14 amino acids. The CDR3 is CASRHRQGTQPQHF. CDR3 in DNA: TGTGCCAGCAGACATCGACAGGGTACCCAGCCCCAGCATTTT.

The CDR3 bases are TGTGCCAGCAGTCCCTCTCCGATTACTAACTATGGCTACACCTTC. It encodes CASSPSPITNYGYTF. The chain joins TRBV2 to TRBJ1-2; D not certain. The CDR3 length is 15 residues. Germline V gene lookup returns CDR1 SNHLY and CDR2 FYNNEI. The germline V and J ends were trimmed by 5 bases and 0 bases, with 13 bases remaining between them.

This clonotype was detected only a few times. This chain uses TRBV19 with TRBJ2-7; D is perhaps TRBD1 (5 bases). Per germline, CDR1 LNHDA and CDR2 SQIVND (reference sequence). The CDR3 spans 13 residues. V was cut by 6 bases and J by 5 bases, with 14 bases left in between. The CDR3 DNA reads TGTGCCAGTAGCGAACGTCAGGGCGACGAGCAGTACTTC. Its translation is CASSERQGDEQYF.

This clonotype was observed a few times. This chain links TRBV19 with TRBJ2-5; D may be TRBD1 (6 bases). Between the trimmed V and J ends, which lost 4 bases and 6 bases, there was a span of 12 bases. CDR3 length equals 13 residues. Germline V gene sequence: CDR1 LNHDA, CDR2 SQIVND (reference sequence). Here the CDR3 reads CASSTGQLQTQYF. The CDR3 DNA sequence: TGTGCCAGTAGTACCGGACAGTTGCAGACCCAGTACTTC.

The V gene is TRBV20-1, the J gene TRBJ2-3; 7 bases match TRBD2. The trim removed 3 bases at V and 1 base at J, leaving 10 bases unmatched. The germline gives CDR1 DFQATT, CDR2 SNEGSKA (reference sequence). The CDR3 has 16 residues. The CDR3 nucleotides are TGCAGTGCTAGTTTGCACGGGAGCGGGGGCACAGATACGCAGTATTTT. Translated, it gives CSASLHGSGGTDTQYF.

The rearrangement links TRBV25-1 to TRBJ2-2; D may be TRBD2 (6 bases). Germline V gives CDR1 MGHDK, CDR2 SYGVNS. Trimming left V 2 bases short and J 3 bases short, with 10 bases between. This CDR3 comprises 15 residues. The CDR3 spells CASSEGGSDTGELFF. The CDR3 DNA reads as TGTGCCAGCAGTGAAGGAGGGTCTGACACCGGGGAGCTGTTTTTT.

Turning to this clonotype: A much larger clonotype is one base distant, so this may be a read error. CDR3 in amino acids: CTSSPARVGNQPQHF. CDR3 DNA: TGTACCAGCAGTCCAGCGAGGGTCGGCAATCAGCCCCAGCATTTT. The chain carries TRBV7-2 and TRBJ1-5; D uncertain. This CDR3 spans 15 amino acids. Between the trimmed V and J ends, which lost 6 bases and 2 bases, there was a span of 14 bases. Germline CDR1 is SGHTA and CDR2 is FQGNSA.

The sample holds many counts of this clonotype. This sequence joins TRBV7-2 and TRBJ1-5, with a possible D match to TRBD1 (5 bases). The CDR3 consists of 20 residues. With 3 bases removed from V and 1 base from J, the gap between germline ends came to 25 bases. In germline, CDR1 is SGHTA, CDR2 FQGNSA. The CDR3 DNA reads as TGTGCCAGCAGCTTCCTCCGGGGGGGGATGGACGTTGCAAGCAATCAGCCCCAGCATTTT. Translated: CASSFLRGGMDVASNQPQHF.

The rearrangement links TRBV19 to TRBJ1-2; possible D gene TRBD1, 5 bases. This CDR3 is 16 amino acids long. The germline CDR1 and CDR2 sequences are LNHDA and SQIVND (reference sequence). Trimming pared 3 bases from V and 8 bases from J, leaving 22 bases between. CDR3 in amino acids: CASSIPPRGGLIGYTF. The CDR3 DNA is TGTGCCAGTAGTATCCCGCCAAGGGGAGGTTTAATCGGCTACACCTTC.

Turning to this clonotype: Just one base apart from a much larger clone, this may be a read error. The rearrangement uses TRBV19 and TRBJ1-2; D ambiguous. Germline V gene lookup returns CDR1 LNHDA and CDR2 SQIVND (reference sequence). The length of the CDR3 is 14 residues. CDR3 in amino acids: CASSIDPAAYGHTF. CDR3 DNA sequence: TGTGCCAGTAGTATAGATCCGGCTGCCTATGGCCACACCTTC.

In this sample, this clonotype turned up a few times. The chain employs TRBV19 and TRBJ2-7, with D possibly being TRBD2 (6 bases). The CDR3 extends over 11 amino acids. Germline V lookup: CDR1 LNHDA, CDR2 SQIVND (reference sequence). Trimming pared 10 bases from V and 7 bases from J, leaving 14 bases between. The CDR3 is CATGSGGEQYF. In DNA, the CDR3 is TGTGCCACCGGATCTGGAGGGGAGCAGTACTTC.

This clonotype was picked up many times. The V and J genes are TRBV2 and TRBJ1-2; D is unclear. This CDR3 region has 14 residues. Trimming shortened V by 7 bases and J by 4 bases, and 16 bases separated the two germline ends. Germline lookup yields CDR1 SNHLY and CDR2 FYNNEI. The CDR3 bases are TGTGCCAGCACCAGAGCGTTGGTGGGCTATGGCTACACCTTC. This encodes CASTRALVGYGYTF.

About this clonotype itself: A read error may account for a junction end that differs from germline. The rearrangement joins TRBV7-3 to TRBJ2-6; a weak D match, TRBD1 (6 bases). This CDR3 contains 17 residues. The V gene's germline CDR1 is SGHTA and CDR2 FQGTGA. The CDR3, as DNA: TGCGCCAGCAGCTTGGGACAATCAGGGGCTGGGGCCAACGTCCTGACTTTC. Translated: CASSLGQSGAGANVLTF. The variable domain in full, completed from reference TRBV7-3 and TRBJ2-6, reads GAGVSQTPSNKVTEKGKYVELRCDPISGHTALYWYRQSLGQGPEFLIYFQGTGAADDSGLPNDRFFAVRPEGSVSTLKIQRTERGDSAVYLCASSLGQSGAGANVLTFGAGSRLTVL.

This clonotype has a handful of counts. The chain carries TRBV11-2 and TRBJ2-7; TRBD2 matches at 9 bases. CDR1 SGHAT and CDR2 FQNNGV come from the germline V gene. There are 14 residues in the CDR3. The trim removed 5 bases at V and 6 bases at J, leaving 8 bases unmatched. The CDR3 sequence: CASSPKGLAGEQYF. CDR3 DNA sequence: TGTGCCAGCAGCCCTAAGGGACTAGCTGGCGAGCAGTACTTC. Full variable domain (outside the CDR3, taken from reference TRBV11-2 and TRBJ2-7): EAGVAQSPRYKIIEKRQSVAFWCNPISGHATLYWYQQILGQGPKLLIQFQNNGVVDDSQLPKDRFSAERLKGVDSTLKIQPAKLEDSAVYLCASSPKGLAGEQYFGPGTRLTVT.

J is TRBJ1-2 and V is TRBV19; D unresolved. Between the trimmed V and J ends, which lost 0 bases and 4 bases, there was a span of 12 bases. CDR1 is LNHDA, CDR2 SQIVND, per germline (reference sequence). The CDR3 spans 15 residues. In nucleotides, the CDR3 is TGTGCCAGTAGTATAGAGCGCGGCTCTACCTATGGCTACACCTTC. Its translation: CASSIERGSTYGYTF.

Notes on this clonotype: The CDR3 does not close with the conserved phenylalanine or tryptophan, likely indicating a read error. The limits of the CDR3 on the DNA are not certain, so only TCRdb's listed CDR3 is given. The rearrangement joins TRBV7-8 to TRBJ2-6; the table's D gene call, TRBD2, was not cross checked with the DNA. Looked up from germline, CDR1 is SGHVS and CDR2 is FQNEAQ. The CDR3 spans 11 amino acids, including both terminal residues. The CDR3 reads CASSDLAGVGT.

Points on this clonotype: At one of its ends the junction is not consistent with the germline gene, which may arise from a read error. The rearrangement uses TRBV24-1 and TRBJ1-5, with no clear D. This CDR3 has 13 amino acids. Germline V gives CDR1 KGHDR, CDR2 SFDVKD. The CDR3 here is CASSLISHQPQHF. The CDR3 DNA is TGTGCCAGCAGTTTAATATCCCATCAGCCCCAGCATTTT.

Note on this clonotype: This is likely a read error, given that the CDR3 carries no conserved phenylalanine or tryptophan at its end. The CDR3 nucleotides read TGTGCCAGCAGCCGTGACAGGGGGCTTTCTGGAAACACCATATATTCT. It is translated as CASSRDRGLSGNTIYS. The chain carries TRBV7-6 and TRBJ1-3; 10 bases are a match to TRBD1. V gave up 5 bases and J gave up 1 base; unmatched junction bases: 5. This CDR3 region has 16 residues. Per germline, CDR1 SGHVS and CDR2 FNYEAQ.

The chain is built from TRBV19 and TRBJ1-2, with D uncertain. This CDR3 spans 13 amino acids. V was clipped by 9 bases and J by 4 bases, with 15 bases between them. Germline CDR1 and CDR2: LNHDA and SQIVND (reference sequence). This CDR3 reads CASHKTESYGYTF. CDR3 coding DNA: TGTGCCAGCCATAAGACGGAGAGCTATGGCTACACCTTC.

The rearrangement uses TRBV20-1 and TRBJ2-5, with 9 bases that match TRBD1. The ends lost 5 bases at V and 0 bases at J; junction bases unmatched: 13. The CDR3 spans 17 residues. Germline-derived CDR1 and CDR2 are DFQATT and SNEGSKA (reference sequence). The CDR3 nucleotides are TGCAGTGCTCCCCGGACAGGGGTCCTCCAAAACCAAGAGACCCAGTACTTC. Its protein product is CSAPRTGVLQNQETQYF.

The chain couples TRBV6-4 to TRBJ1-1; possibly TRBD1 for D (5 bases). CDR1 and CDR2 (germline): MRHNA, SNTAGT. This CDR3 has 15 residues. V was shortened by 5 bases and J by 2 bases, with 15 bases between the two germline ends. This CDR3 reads CASSSLGHINTEAFF. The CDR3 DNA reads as TGTGCCAGCAGTTCCTTAGGACACATCAACACTGAAGCTTTCTTT.

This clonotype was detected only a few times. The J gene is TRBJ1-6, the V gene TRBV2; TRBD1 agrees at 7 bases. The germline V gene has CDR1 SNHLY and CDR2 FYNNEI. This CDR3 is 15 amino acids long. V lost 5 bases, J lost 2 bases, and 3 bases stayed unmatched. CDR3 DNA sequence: TGTGCCAGCAGTTACGGACAGGCCTATAATTCACCCCTCCACTTT. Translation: CASSYGQAYNSPLHF. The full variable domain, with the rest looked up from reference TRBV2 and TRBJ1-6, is EPEVTQTPSHQVTQMGQEVILRCVPISNHLYFYWYRQILGQKVEFLVSFYNNEISEKSEIFDDQFSVERPDGSNFTLKIRSTKLEDSAMYFCASSYGQAYNSPLHFGNGTRLTVT.